Each of the 7 T cell receptor beta chains below was sequenced from the same sample in a study of radiation and T cells in renal cell carcinoma. The time point: blood 4 weeks post-SBRT, at nephrectomy. Treatment: 15 Gy SBRT to primary tumor, nephrectomy 4 weeks later. The table came from immunoSEQ multiplex PCR; TCRdb's copy has only in-frame clones and leaves some out. Of about 76,000 clones detected, nearly 90% appear once; the ten largest clones hold roughly 5.4%. The sample was blood, taken from a patient whose treatment included radiotherapy and nephrectomy. The receptors here all came from a woman in her seventies with renal cell carcinoma.

This clone was detected only a few times. This chain joins TRBV2 and TRBJ1-5; possible D gene TRBD1, 5 bases. V lost 1 base and J lost 11, with 15 bases in between. This CDR3 spans 14 amino acids. Germline values: CDR1 SNHLY, CDR2 FYNNEI. The CDR3 coding sequence is TGTGCCAGCAGTGAAGACAGGCGGGCCGTGTCCCAGCATTTT. This gives the protein CASSEDRRAVSQHF.

Only a few counts were recorded for this clone. This sequence joins TRBV5-5 and TRBJ2-7; 10 nucleotides agree with TRBD1. With 7 bases clipped from V and 7 bases from J, the junction kept 8 bases outside the gene matches. Looked up from germline, CDR1 is SGHKS and CDR2 is YYEKEE (reference sequence). This CDR3 comprises 13 residues. The DNA of the CDR3 is TGTGCCAGCGACCGACAGGGGGCGGGGGAGCAGTACTTC. Its protein is CASDRQGAGEQYF.

The V and J genes are TRBV6-5 and TRBJ2-5, with 10 bases aligning to TRBD1. The DNA matches TRBJ2-7 better at its end, which makes the J call doubtful. This CDR3 comprises 14 residues. Germline V gene data show CDR1 as MNHEY and CDR2 as SVGAGI. The CDR3 DNA is TGTGCCAGCAGGAAGGGACAGGGGAGTTACGAGCAGTACTTC. Its protein is CASRKGQGSYEQYF.

CDR3 sequence: CASSSSGGYNEQFF. CDR3 bases: TGTGCCAGCAGTTCTAGCGGGGGGTACAATGAGCAGTTCTTC. This chain joins TRBV27 and TRBJ2-1, with TRBD2 identical over 11 bases. The CDR3 covers 14 residues. Germline CDR1 is MNHEY and CDR2 is SMNVEV (reference sequence). The ends lost 4 bases at V and 4 bases at J; junction bases unmatched: 0.

This sequence joins TRBV19 and TRBJ2-2; TRBD2 aligns across 7 bases. Germline CDR1 reads LNHDA; CDR2 reads SQIVND (reference sequence). The CDR3 is made up of 14 amino acids. The junction had 2 bases not matched to a gene; V was cut back by 3 bases and J by 4 bases. CDR3 nucleotides: TGTGCCAGTAGTATTACGGGGGGCACCGGGGAGCTGTTTTTT. It translates to CASSITGGTGELFF.

V usage is TRBV7-6 and J usage is TRBJ2-1; 10 bases are a match to TRBD1. Germline lookup yields CDR1 SGHVS and CDR2 FNYEAQ. The V gene end was trimmed by 0 bases and the J gene end by 4 bases; junction bases not matched to a gene: 3. CDR3 size: 16 residues. The CDR3 loop reads CASSLAPGQGYNEQFF. The DNA for the CDR3 is TGTGCCAGCAGCTTAGCACCGGGACAGGGGTACAATGAGCAGTTCTTC.

V is TRBV7-9 and J is TRBJ1-1; TRBD1 agrees at 9 bases. The CDR3 has 15 amino acids. The V gene's germline CDR1 is SEHNR and CDR2 FQNEAQ (reference sequence). The junction had 9 bases not matched to a gene; V was cut back by 8 bases and J by 2 bases. CDR3 nucleotide sequence: TGTGCCAGCGGGACAGGGAAACTCATCAACACTGAAGCTTTCTTT. Its translation is CASGTGKLINTEAFF.